Reported below is one TCR beta chain. Its cognate antigen is unknown. Other DNA sequences in the same sample also yield this CDR3. With 1 base clipped from V and 2 bases from J, the junction kept 2 bases outside the gene matches. Germline assignment: CDR1 SNHLY and CDR2 FYNNEI. CDR3 length: 15 amino acids. This sample is drawn from a study of beta chain features in type 1 diabetes. General study results and limits: In type 1 diabetes patients, VDJ junctions had fewer insertions; deletions at these junctions were more frequent. Moderate but significant shortening of TCRB CDR3s was recorded in all four CD4+ subsets from Type 1 diabetes patients.

By way of CD45RO/CCR7/CD25/CD127/CD95/CD27, the CD4+ regulatory, stem cell-like memory, central memory and naive cells were sorted. All of the isolated RNA was reverse transcribed, so expressed TCRB transcripts were sequenced. Only in-frame clones appear in the TCRdb table, and some are missing; sequencing was by immunoSEQ multiplex PCR. The sample lists 630,000 or so clones; around 15% were seen once. This receptor was obtained from a man younger than 30 with type 1 diabetes. Sequenced: naive CD4+ T cells from blood. This chain uses TRBV2 with TRBJ1-5, with 7 bases that match TRBD1. In DNA, the CDR3 is TGTGCCAGCAGTGAAGACAGGGGCGGCAATCAGCCCCAGCATTTT. This sequence encodes CASSEDRGGNQPQHF.